The clone carrying this TCR beta chain was counted only a few times. Its antigen is undetermined. The entry originates in a study of blood T cells in healthy people across ages. Using a J-beta primer mix together with a sample-barcoded 5' primer, a second PCR was run for about 7 to 12 cycles. Via MiXCR, TCRdb re-called the 5' RACE reads, giving one row per CDR3 protein. The table has 650,000 or so distinct CDR3 sequences, around 52% seen once. Study conclusions and caveats: Getting older went along with TCR beta diversity per million T cells dropping roughly linearly. Possibly, changes in expanded clonotypes were confounded because donor CMV status was unknown.

V was clipped by 0 bases and J by 6 bases; unmatched bases: 5. The CDR3 has 14 residues. CDR1 is DFQATT, CDR2 SNEGSKA, per germline (reference sequence). Sequencing was carried out using blood. This sequence was found in an elderly woman in good health. The rearrangement joins TRBV20-1 to TRBJ1-1; 9 bases map to TRBD1. CDR3 in amino acids: CSARERQGVPEAFF. The DNA of the CDR3 is TGCAGTGCTAGAGAAAGACAGGGGGTGCCTGAAGCTTTCTTT.